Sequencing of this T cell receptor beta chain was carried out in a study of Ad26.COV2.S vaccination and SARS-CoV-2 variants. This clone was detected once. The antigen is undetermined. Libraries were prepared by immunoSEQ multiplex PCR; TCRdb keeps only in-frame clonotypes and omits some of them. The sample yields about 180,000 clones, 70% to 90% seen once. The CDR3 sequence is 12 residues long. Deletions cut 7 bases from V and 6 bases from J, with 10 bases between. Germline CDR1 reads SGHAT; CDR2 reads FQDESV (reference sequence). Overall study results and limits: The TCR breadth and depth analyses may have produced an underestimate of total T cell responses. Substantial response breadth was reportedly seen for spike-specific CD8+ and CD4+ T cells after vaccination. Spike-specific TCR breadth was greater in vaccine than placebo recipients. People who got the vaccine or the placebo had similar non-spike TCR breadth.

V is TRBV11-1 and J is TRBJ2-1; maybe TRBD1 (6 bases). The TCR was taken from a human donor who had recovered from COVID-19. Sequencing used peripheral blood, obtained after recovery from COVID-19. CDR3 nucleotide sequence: TGTGCCAGCACCGAGGGGGTCAATGAGCAGTTCTTC. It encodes CASTEGVNEQFF. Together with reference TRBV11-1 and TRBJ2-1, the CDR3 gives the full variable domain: EAEVAQSPRYKITEKSQAVAFWCDPISGHATLYWYRQILGQGPELLVQFQDESVVDDSQLPKDRFSAERLKGVDSTLKIQPAELGDSAMYLCASTEGVNEQFFGPGTRLTVL.